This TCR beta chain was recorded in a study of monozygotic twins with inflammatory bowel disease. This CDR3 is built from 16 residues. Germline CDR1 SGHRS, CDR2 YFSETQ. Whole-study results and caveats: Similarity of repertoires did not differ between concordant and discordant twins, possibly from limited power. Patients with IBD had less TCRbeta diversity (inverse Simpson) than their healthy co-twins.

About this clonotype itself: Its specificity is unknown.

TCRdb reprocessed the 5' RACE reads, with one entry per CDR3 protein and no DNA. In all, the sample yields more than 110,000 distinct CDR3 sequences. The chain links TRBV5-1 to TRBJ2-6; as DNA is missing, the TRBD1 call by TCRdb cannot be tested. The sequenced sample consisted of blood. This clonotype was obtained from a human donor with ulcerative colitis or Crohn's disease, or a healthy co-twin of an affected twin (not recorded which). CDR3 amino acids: CASSLVVGAGANVLTF.